Below, 10 T cell receptor beta chains from the same sample are listed, as sequenced in a study of identical twins. TCRdb independently ran MiXCR on the 5' RACE reads; one entry per CDR3 protein. The sample holds approximately 600,000 distinct CDR3 sequences, about 7.1% seen once. These data are also associated with another study on yellow fever vaccine responses in identical twins.

The sample consisted of PBMCs. These receptors all come from a young woman in good health.

A few counts support this clonotype. The gene calls are TRBV6-1 and TRBJ2-7, with no clear D. Germline CDR1 MNHNS, CDR2 SASEGT. V was pared by 11 bases and J by 3 bases, with 17 bases between. This CDR3 has 13 amino acids. This CDR3 is CAVTMGRYYEQYV. The CDR3 nucleotides read TGTGCCGTCACGATGGGCAGATACTACGAGCAGTACGTC.

The sample holds a few counts of this clonotype. This sequence joins TRBV3-1 and TRBJ1-1; possibly TRBD1 for D (5 bases). CDR3 length: 14 residues. V lost 8 bases, J lost 2 bases, and 15 bases lay in between. Germline V gene data show CDR1 as LGHDT and CDR2 as YNNKEL (reference sequence). The CDR3 here is CASRLIGGNTEAFF. The CDR3 DNA reads as TGTGCCAGCCGCCTTATCGGGGGAAACACTGAAGCTTTCTTT.

For the CDR3, the DNA is TGTGCCAGCAGCTTATCCCTGGACAGGGGGTTCGTAGATACGCAGTATTTT. Its protein product is CASSLSLDRGFVDTQYF. The rearrangement uses TRBV7-9 and TRBJ2-3, with 10 bases matching TRBD1. The V segment lost 2 bases and the J segment 5 bases; nucleotides outside the gene matches: 10. Germline CDR1 is SEHNR and CDR2 is FQNEAQ (reference sequence). This CDR3 region has 17 residues.

This clonotype has just a few counts. V gene TRBV11-2 combines with J gene TRBJ2-2; the match to TRBD2 covers 14 bases. This CDR3 region has 18 residues. Germline V lookup: CDR1 SGHAT, CDR2 FQNNGV. The trim removed 1 base at V and 0 bases at J, leaving 1 base unmatched. CDR3 loop: CASSLGGLAGANTGELFF. The CDR3 region has the DNA TGTGCCAGCAGCTTAGGGGGACTAGCGGGAGCGAACACCGGGGAGCTGTTTTTT.

The gene calls are TRBV27 and TRBJ2-7; perhaps D is TRBD1 or TRBD2 (5 bases each). CDR3 size: 16 residues. Germline V gene sequence: CDR1 MNHEY, CDR2 SMNVEV (reference sequence). V dropped 6 bases and J dropped 0 bases, with 18 bases sitting between them. The CDR3, as DNA: TGTGCCAGCAGCCCGGCCGGGACCGCGAGCTCCTACGAGCAGTACTTC. Its translation: CASSPAGTASSYEQYF.

This clonotype turned up a few times. The V call is TRBV3-1, the J call TRBJ1-3; TRBD1 might be the D (5 bases). CDR3 length: 17 amino acids. From germline, CDR1 is LGHDT and CDR2 YNNKEL (reference sequence). Trimming took 0 bases from V and 0 from J, leaving 12 bases between them. CDR3 protein: CASSQDSTGASGNTIYF. The CDR3 nucleotides read TGTGCCAGCAGCCAAGATTCCACAGGAGCCTCTGGAAACACCATATATTTT.

Only a few counts were recorded for this clonotype. This chain uses TRBV20-1 with TRBJ1-6, with D possibly being TRBD1 (6 bases). Looked up from germline, CDR1 is DFQATT and CDR2 is SNEGSKA (reference sequence). V shed 4 bases and J shed 0 bases, with 10 bases lying between them. This CDR3 spans 15 amino acids. CDR3 nucleotides: TGCAGTGCTACCGACAGGAGCTCCTATAATTCACCCCTCCACTTT. Translated, it gives CSATDRSSYNSPLHF.

This clonotype was counted at least ten times. V gene TRBV10-3 combines with J gene TRBJ2-1, with 9 bases fitting TRBD1. Per germline, CDR1 ENHRY and CDR2 SYGVKD. V shed 7 bases, J shed 3 bases, and the junction held 7 bases outside the gene matches. This CDR3 comprises 15 residues. The CDR3: CAITKTGGFYNEQFF. Written as DNA, the CDR3 is TGTGCCATCACCAAGACAGGGGGATTCTACAATGAGCAGTTCTTC.

The V call is TRBV12-3 or TRBV12-4, the J call TRBJ1-4; tentatively, D is TRBD1 (6 bases). The ends were cut back, 6 bases at V and 0 bases at J, with 14 bases in the middle. There are 16 residues in the CDR3. The CDR3 spells CASSGQLLATNEKLFF. CDR3 coding DNA: TGTGCCAGCAGCGGACAGCTACTTGCAACTAATGAAAAACTGTTTTTT.

V is TRBV20-1 and J is TRBJ2-1, with D tentatively TRBD1 or TRBD2 (5 bases each). Trimming took 5 bases from V and 15 from J, leaving 17 bases between them. The length of the CDR3 is 11 residues. Per the germline V gene, CDR1 is DFQATT and CDR2 is SNEGSKA (reference sequence). The CDR3: CSAQVLWGWFF. The CDR3 DNA follows: TGCAGTGCTCAGGTCCTTTGGGGGTGGTTCTTC.